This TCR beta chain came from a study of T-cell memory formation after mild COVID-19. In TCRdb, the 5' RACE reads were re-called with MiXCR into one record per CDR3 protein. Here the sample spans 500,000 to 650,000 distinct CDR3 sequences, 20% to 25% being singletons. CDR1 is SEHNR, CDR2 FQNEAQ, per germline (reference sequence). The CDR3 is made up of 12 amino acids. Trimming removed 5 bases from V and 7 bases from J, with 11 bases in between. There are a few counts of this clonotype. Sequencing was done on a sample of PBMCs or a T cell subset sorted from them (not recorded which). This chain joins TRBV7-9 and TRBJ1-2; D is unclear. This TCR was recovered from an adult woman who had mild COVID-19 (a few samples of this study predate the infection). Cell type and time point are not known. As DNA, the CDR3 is TGTGCCAGCAGCCAGAAAGAGGGTGGCTACACCTTC. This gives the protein CASSQKEGGYTF. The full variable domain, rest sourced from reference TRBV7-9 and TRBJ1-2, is DTGVSQNPRHKITKRGQNVTFRCDPISEHNRLYWYRQTLGQGPEFLTYFQNEAQLEKSRLLSDRFSAERPKGSFSTLEIQRTEQGDSAMYLCASSQKEGGYTFGSGTRLTVV.